This T cell receptor (beta chain) was sequenced during a study of control samples from healthy donors and cancer patients. TCRdb's copy holds only in-frame clones and misses some; the assay was immunoSEQ multiplex PCR. This sample has roughly 89,000 clones, with roughly 91% found just once. The TCR sequence derives from a man aged 45-60 years in good health. Sequenced material: blood.

The CDR3 spells CASSQDSVQETQYF. For the CDR3, the DNA is TGTGCCAGCAGCCAAGATTCGGTGCAAGAGACCCAGTACTTC. The gene calls are TRBV14 and TRBJ2-5; D call uncertain. The germline CDR1 and CDR2 sequences are SGHDN and FVKESK. This CDR3 is 14 amino acids long. V was clipped by 0 bases and J by 2 bases, with 7 bases between them.